These T cell receptor beta chains were read from a single sample in a study of blood T cell repertoires in COVID-19. The data were produced by immunoSEQ multiplex PCR, yet TCRdb's version contains in-frame clones alone and is incomplete. The sample consists of some 380,000 clones, about 90% of them appearing once. Sequencing used peripheral blood. The receptor source for this set is a man younger than 35 with active or convalescent COVID-19. CDR3s include the opening cysteine and the closing phenylalanine or tryptophan.

v_gene | CDR3aa
TRBV5-1 | CASSLRVGGPTNEKLFF
TRBV7-2 | CASRPTGTSGTGELFF
TRBV15 | CATSIKETQYF
TRBV7-8 | CASSPGLAVSYNEQFF
TRBV4-2 | CASSPPGLAGGRGNTGELFF
TRBV4-3 | CASSRRSDSSYEQYF
TRBV6-5 | CASSLAGLAKNIQYF
TRBV3-1/TRBV3-2 | CASSPTVSGEKLFF
TRBV6-2/TRBV6-3 | CASSTGTSGRSYEQYF
TRBV4-1 | CASSQERGAEQYF
TRBV11-2 | CASSAATGTEQYF
TRBV2 | CASRIGTGGHEQYF
TRBV24-1 | CATSDPSGGLGNEQFF
TRBV3-1/TRBV3-2 | CASKVIRQGGYGYTF
TRBV18 | CASSPQREVFTF
TRBV15 | CATSRTGQATNEKLFF
TRBV7-2 | CASSPVAFGEQFF
TRBV7-2 | CASSPGGLGGGATDTQYF
TRBV5-1 | CASGAGGLGSGANVLTF
TRBV9 | CASSGGTVNSPLHF
TRBV28 | CASRRDGSLHEQFF
TRBV7-2 | CASSYSGTEGNTIYF
TRBV7-9 | CASSLASYGYTF
TRBV11-2 | CASKGGTSTDTQYF
TRBV12-3/TRBV12-4 | CASSDDFDTQYF
TRBV11-3 | CASSPDRVYTGELFF
TRBV7-3 | CASSLNSGGGNEQFF
TRBV27 | CASRQEERQEKLFF
TRBV4-2 | CASSRTPIRSATNEKLFF
TRBV19 | CASSISRDRGQGEQFF
TRBV19 | CASSPWTGPNTGELFF
TRBV7-2 | CASSFGAGRTYNEQFF
TRBV28 | CASSLQVSRAFF
TRBV4-1 | CASSLGQGAANEKLFF
TRBV7-2 | CASSLGTAAGNTIYF
TRBV7-9 | CAGARGSQPQHF
TRBV2 | CASSESVSRNTIYF
TRBV6-6 | CASTPSGANVLTF
TRBV6-5 | CASQQVGAHEQFF
TRBV7-9 | CASSLWLSRDTFTDTQYF
TRBV9 | CASSQTEGTDTQYF
TRBV24-1 | CATSDLAGAVTDTQYF
TRBV2 | CASNSPGTGYEQYF
TRBV6-6 | CASSYSASGNTIYF
TRBV6-5 | CASSLRQGATDTQYF
TRBV7-2 | CASSLAESYSGANVLTF
TRBV29-1 | CSVEARLVNEQFF
TRBV28 | CASSYFLFDTQYF
TRBV10-3 | CAISDRDSHEQYF
TRBV19 | CASSSSYGTGGTGELFF
TRBV20-1 | CSASWEGDTGELFF
TRBV6-2/TRBV6-3 | CASSSPGQGESEAFF
TRBV5-6 | CASSSTSDSTGRLSYEQYF
TRBV6-2/TRBV6-3 | CASSYSVLAGPSYNEQFF
TRBV11-3 | CASSLGAGGTWDEQFF
TRBV15 | CATSRGDRGRGDTQYF
TRBV27 | CASSHGTGGPYEQYF
TRBV10-3 | CAISNGGANEQFF
TRBV27 | CASSFRLTTGDNSPLHF
TRBV2 | CASRTNRGLFQPQHF